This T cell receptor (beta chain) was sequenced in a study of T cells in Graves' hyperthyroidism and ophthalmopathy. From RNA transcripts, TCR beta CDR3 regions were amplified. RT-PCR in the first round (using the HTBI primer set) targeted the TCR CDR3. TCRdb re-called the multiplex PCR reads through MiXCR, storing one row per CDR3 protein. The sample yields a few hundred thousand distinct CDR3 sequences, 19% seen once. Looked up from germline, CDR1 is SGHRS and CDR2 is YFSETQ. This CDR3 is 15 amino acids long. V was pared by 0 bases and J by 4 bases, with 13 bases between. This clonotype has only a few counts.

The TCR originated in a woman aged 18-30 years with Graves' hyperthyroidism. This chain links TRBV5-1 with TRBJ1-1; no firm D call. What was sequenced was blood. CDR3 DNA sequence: TGCGCCAGCAGCTTGGAATGGGCAGGACCCACTGAAGCTTTCTTT. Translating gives CASSLEWAGPTEAFF.